A single sample gave rise to the 24 T cell receptor beta chains below, sequenced in a study of metastatic and nonmetastatic thyroid tumors. Nobody among the patients had been given any treatment before thyroid surgery. MiXCR re-clonotyped the PCR reads for TCRdb. The table records tens of thousands of clones, roughly a fifth of them present only once. Source material: blood. These receptor sequences come from a female donor with papillary thyroid cancer or a benign thyroid nodule (not recorded which). Some clones in this sample may be carry-over from other donors' samples.

In this sample, this clone turned up many times. The chain couples TRBV3-1 to TRBJ2-5; TRBD2 matches at 8 bases. This CDR3 is built from 16 residues. Germline V gene lookup returns CDR1 LGHDT and CDR2 YNNKEL (reference sequence). V dropped 6 bases and J dropped 5; count of bases not matched to a gene: 14. CDR3 residues: CASSFVASGLGETQYF. For the CDR3, the DNA is TGTGCCAGCAGTTTTGTGGCTAGCGGGTTGGGGGAGACCCAGTACTTC.

This clone was counted many times. The genes are TRBV6-1 and TRBJ2-4; D gene unclear. Germline assignment: CDR1 MNHNS and CDR2 SASEGT. The CDR3 is 15 amino acids. V lost 8 bases to trimming and J lost 0 bases, with 14 bases between them. The CDR3 region is CASGYASGAKNIQYF. In nucleotides, the CDR3 is TGTGCCAGCGGATACGCATCGGGAGCCAAAAACATTCAGTACTTC.

This clone was counted ten times or more. The genes are TRBV9 and TRBJ2-1; tentatively, D is TRBD2 (5 bases). The length of the CDR3 is 14 residues. The germline V and J ends were trimmed by 1 base and 8 bases, with 13 bases remaining between them. CDR1 is SGDLS and CDR2 is YYNGEE in the germline V gene. The CDR3 here is CASSVTGSADEQFF. Here the CDR3 DNA reads TGTGCCAGCAGCGTAACGGGTAGCGCCGATGAGCAGTTCTTC.

Remarks on this clone: The junction differs from germline at one of its ends, possibly a read error. The CDR3 loop is CAISQDGSSGANDLTF. The CDR3 coding sequence is TGCGCCATCAGCCAAGATGGGTCGTCGGGGGCCAACGACCTGACTTTC. This rearrangement joins TRBV4-3 to TRBJ2-6; the D gene could be TRBD1 or TRBD2 (6 bases each). Germline lookup yields CDR1 LGHNA and CDR2 YSLEER. CDR3 length: 16 residues.

The V and J genes are TRBV5-5 and TRBJ1-5; D may be TRBD1 (5 bases). V was trimmed by 3 bases and J by 2 bases, leaving 15 bases between them. Germline CDR1 is SGHKS and CDR2 is YYEKEE (reference sequence). This CDR3 contains 16 residues. CDR3 sequence: CASSSRGGTGNQPQHF. The CDR3 DNA sequence: TGTGCCAGCAGCTCAAGGGGAGGGACGGGCAATCAGCCCCAGCATTTT.

This clone was recorded a few times. The chain carries TRBV6-4 and TRBJ2-3; TRBD1 matches 7 bases. Looked up from germline, CDR1 is MRHNA and CDR2 is SNTAGT. This CDR3 comprises 15 residues. V lost 2 bases, J lost 5 bases, and 7 bases stayed unmatched. CDR3 sequence (DNA): TGTGCCAGCAGTGACCCGGGACAGCCCAAAGATACGCAGTATTTT. It specifies CASSDPGQPKDTQYF.

This clone has a count of ten or more. This sample includes further DNA sequences coding for the same CDR3. The gene calls are TRBV19 and TRBJ1-5, with a tentative D call TRBD1 (5 bases). The CDR3 has 15 residues. V gave up 6 bases and J gave up 4 bases, with 16 bases separating them. Germline CDR1 is LNHDA and CDR2 is SQIVND (reference sequence). CDR3 DNA: TGTGCCAGTAGGGGGACGATCCGATCAAATCAGCCCCAGCATTTT. Protein sequence: CASRGTIRSNQPQHF.

At least ten counts were recorded for this clone. A much larger clone is a single base away; this may be a read error. The J gene is TRBJ2-7, the V gene TRBV11-1, with 9 bases lining up with TRBD1. Germline V lookup: CDR1 SGHAT, CDR2 FQDESV (reference sequence). The CDR3 totals 16 residues. In nucleotides, the CDR3 is TGTGCCGGCAGCTTGGGGACCGGGACAGGGATCCCGAGAACGATCTTC. As protein: CAGSLGTGTGIPRTIF.

The sample holds many counts of this clone. The chain couples TRBV20-1 to TRBJ2-2; TRBD2 matches at 11 bases. The junction had 8 bases not matched to a gene; V was cut back by 6 bases and J by 2 bases. Germline lookup yields CDR1 DFQATT and CDR2 SNEGSKA (reference sequence). The CDR3 is 16 residues long. The CDR3 region is CSAGLTSGSNTGELFF. The CDR3 nucleotides are TGCAGTGCGGGGCTCACTAGCGGGAGCAACACCGGGGAGCTGTTTTTT.

Within the sample, this clone is medium-sized. V is TRBV12-3 or TRBV12-4 and J is TRBJ2-7; 10 nucleotides align to TRBD1. V lost 5 bases and J lost 5; bases outside the gene matches: 3. The CDR3 runs to 13 residues. The CDR3 loop is CASSETGGNEQYF. The CDR3 bases are TGTGCCAGCAGTGAGACAGGGGGCAACGAGCAGTACTTC.

Note on this clone: At one end, the junction sequence differs from germline, possibly due to a read error. This rearrangement joins TRBV28 to TRBJ1-2, with D uncertain. The germline V gene encodes CDR1 MDHEN and CDR2 SYDVKM. This CDR3 is 12 amino acids long. CDR3 in DNA: TGTGCAAGCAGTGCAGCTCACTATGGCTACACCTTC. Translating it yields CASSAAHYGYTF.

This clone was seen repeatedly, ten times or more. The chain uses TRBV24-1 and TRBJ2-2; D remains unclear. Trimming cost V 6 bases and J 6 bases, with 16 bases left between them. The CDR3 contains 15 residues. The germline V gene encodes CDR1 KGHDR and CDR2 SFDVKD. The CDR3 spells CATSRLGSSAGELFF. CDR3 DNA: TGTGCCACCAGTCGACTCGGGTCATCGGCCGGGGAGCTGTTTTTT.

At least ten counts were recorded for this clone. V is TRBV30 and J is TRBJ1-3; D gene unclear. Germline V gene lookup returns CDR1 GTSNPN and CDR2 SVGIG (reference sequence). The CDR3 extends over 13 amino acids. Trimming shortened V by 6 bases and J by 0 bases, and 9 bases separated the two germline ends. The CDR3 reads CACRSGSGNTIYF. CDR3 coding DNA: TGTGCCTGCAGATCGGGCTCTGGAAACACCATATATTTT. The full variable domain, with the rest looked up from reference TRBV30 and TRBJ1-3, is SQTIHQWPATLVQPVGSPLSLECTVEGTSNPNLYWYRQAAGRGLQLLFYSVGIGQISSEVPQNLSASRPQDRQFILSSKKLLLSDSGFYLCACRSGSGNTIYFGEGSWLTVV.

This clone was counted at least ten times. The V call is TRBV10-3, the J call TRBJ1-5; the D gene is possibly TRBD1 (5 bases). V was trimmed by 6 bases and J by 2 bases, leaving 14 bases between them. The CDR3 runs 15 residues. Germline-derived CDR1 and CDR2 are ENHRY and SYGVKD. CDR3 coding DNA: TGTGCCATCAGCAGGGAAATGGGTGGCAATCAGCCCCAGCATTTT. Translating it yields CAISREMGGNQPQHF.

This clone was counted at least ten times. The rearrangement links TRBV10-3 to TRBJ2-6; tentative D call: TRBD1 (6 bases). The V end was cut by 4 bases, the J end by 3 bases, with 13 bases between. This CDR3 region has 16 residues. Germline V lookup: CDR1 ENHRY, CDR2 SYGVKD. CDR3 sequence: CAISGLGAGGANVLTF. For the CDR3, the DNA is TGTGCCATCAGTGGCTTGGGGGCAGGTGGGGCCAACGTCCTGACTTTC.

This clone has a count of ten or more. The chain joins TRBV20-1 to TRBJ1-2, with no clear D. The V and J ends lost 6 bases and 1 base respectively, with 9 bases between them. There are 12 residues in the CDR3. Germline lookup yields CDR1 DFQATT and CDR2 SNEGSKA (reference sequence). CDR3 nucleotides: TGCAGTGCACAGATGGGTAACTATGGCTACACCTTC. Translation: CSAQMGNYGYTF.

In its sample, this clone was seen many times. This sample also contains other DNA sequences that code for the same CDR3. The chain uses TRBV5-6 and TRBJ2-6; D unclear. There are 14 residues in the CDR3. Germline CDR1 is SGHDT and CDR2 is YYEEEE. Trimming removed 2 bases at V and 0 bases at J, with 3 bases between. The CDR3 reads CASSFYSGANVLTF. CDR3 DNA sequence: TGTGCCAGCAGCTTTTACTCTGGGGCCAACGTCCTGACTTTC. The whole variable domain, remainder taken from reference TRBV5-6 and TRBJ2-6, is DAGVTQSPTHLIKTRGQQVTLRCSPKSGHDTVSWYQQALGQGPQFIFQYYEEEERQRGNFPDRFSGHQFPNYSSELNVNALLLGDSALYLCASSFYSGANVLTFGAGSRLTVL.

J is TRBJ2-3 and V is TRBV20-1; D may be TRBD2 (7 bases). There are 15 residues in the CDR3. Germline CDR1 DFQATT, CDR2 SNEGSKA (reference sequence). The CDR3 region has the DNA TGCATTGCCGTGGGAGGGGCAGGGGGCACAGATACGCAGTATTTT. Encoded protein: CIAVGGAGGTDTQYF.

This clone was seen at least ten times. The J gene is TRBJ2-3, the V gene TRBV6-1; TRBD1 aligns across 9 bases. CDR1 and CDR2 (germline): MNHNS, SASEGT. J was trimmed by 4 bases and V by 6 bases; bases with no gene match: 5. CDR3 length: 14 residues. In nucleotides, the CDR3 is TGTGCCAGCAGGACAGGGGGATTCCCAGATACGCAGTATTTT. Residues: CASRTGGFPDTQYF.

This sequence joins TRBV10-3 and TRBJ1-2; tentatively, D is TRBD1 (6 bases). V lost 5 bases and J 6 bases, leaving 19 bases between the germline ends. Germline V lookup: CDR1 ENHRY, CDR2 SYGVKD. The CDR3 is 15 residues long. The CDR3 region has the DNA TGTGCCATCAGTCCCTCGGGGGGCCTTGTAGATGGCTACACCTTC. Residues: CAISPSGGLVDGYTF.

This clone was picked up many times. This rearrangement joins TRBV20-1 to TRBJ2-2, with TRBD1 identical over 7 bases. V was pared by 1 base and J by 1 base, with 0 bases of the junction left unmatched. Germline lookup yields CDR1 DFQATT and CDR2 SNEGSKA (reference sequence). The CDR3 spans 14 residues. The CDR3 DNA is TGCAGTGCTAGAGGGACAGGGAACACCGGGGAGCTGTTTTTT. It is translated as CSARGTGNTGELFF.

This clone was detected a few times. The chain joins TRBV19 to TRBJ1-2, with unresolved D. Germline CDR1 is LNHDA and CDR2 is SQIVND (reference sequence). There are 13 residues in the CDR3. V lost 7 bases, J lost 6 bases, and 15 bases lay in between. This CDR3 reads CASIQQWWDGYTF. The DNA of the CDR3 is TGTGCCAGTATTCAGCAGTGGTGGGATGGCTACACCTTC.

This clone showed up just a few times. The CDR3 loop reads CASSLSASFASEAFF. CDR3 coding DNA: TGTGCCAGCAGTTTAAGTGCCTCATTCGCATCTGAAGCTTTCTTT. V and J are TRBV28 and TRBJ1-1; the D is unclear. In germline, CDR1 is MDHEN, CDR2 SYDVKM. The V end lost 2 bases, the J end lost 6 bases, and 16 bases lay between the germline ends. This CDR3 contains 15 residues. The full variable domain, its missing parts supplied by reference TRBV28 and TRBJ1-1, is DVKVTQSSRYLVKRTGEKVFLECVQDMDHENMFWYRQDPGLGLRLIYFSYDVKMKEKGDIPEGYSVSREKKERFSLILESASTNQTSMYLCASSLSASFASEAFFGQGTRLTVV.

V and J are TRBV5-1 and TRBJ1-5, with a tentative D call TRBD1 (6 bases). The germline gives CDR1 SGHRS, CDR2 YFSETQ. The CDR3 sequence is 16 residues long. The ends were cut back, 0 bases at V and 6 bases at J, with 16 bases in the middle. CDR3 bases: TGCGCCAGCAGCTTGGAAGGCAGGGGTAAAAGTCAGCCCCAGCATTTT. It encodes CASSLEGRGKSQPQHF.